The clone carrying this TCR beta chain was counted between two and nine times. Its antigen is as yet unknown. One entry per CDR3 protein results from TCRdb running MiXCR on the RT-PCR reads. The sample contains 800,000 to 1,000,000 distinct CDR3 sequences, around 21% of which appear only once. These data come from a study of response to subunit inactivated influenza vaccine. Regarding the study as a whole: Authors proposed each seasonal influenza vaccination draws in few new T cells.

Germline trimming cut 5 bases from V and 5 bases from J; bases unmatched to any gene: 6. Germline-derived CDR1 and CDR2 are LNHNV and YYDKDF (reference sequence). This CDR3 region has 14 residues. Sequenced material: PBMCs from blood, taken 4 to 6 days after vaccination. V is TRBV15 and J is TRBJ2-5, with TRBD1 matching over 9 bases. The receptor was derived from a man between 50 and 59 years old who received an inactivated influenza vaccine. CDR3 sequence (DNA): TGTGCCACCAGCCGGGGACAGGGATTGGAGACCCAGTACTTC. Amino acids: CATSRGQGLETQYF.